The TCR beta chain under discussion was sequenced for a study of T cell repertoires in cytomegalovirus infection. Study at large: It was the public TCR beta signatures that indicated both CMV infection and matching HLA type. Study observations and caveats: HLA-C-restricted CMV clonotypes gave the most frequent clonotype in two of eight donors. Summed public TCR beta family frequency identified CMV carriers bearing the relevant HLA.

This CDR3 has 13 residues. Trimming took off 6 bases at V and 5 bases at J, with 13 bases between the two ends. The germline V gene encodes CDR1 MNHNS and CDR2 SASEGT. At least ten counts were recorded for this clonotype. Its antigen is not known. TCRdb re-called the reads through MiXCR, storing one row per CDR3 protein. The sample records about 460,000 distinct CDR3 sequences, 11% being singletons. The V gene is TRBV6-1, the J gene TRBJ1-1; D call uncertain. Input material: PBMCs. This sequence was found in a human donor in good health (CMV status not recorded). Some clones in this sample may be carry-over from other donors' samples. CDR3 sequence (DNA): TGTGCCAGCAGGCGAGGGCCTGAAACTGAAGCTTTCTTT. This gives the protein CASRRGPETEAFF.